The source of this T cell receptor beta chain is a study of T cell changes during pregnancy in multiple sclerosis. Produced via immunoSEQ multiplex PCR; TCRdb's table is partial and in-frame only. The repertoire includes roughly 110,000 clones, roughly 92% of them detected once, and roughly 1.4% sits in the top ten. V shed 2 bases, J shed 7 bases, and the junction held 4 bases outside the gene matches. CDR1 is MNHEY, CDR2 SVGAGI, per germline. The CDR3 is 15 amino acids. Here the sequenced sample was peripheral blood, taken in the third trimester of pregnancy. The gene calls are TRBV6-5 and TRBJ2-3; 12 nucleotides line up with TRBD2. This receptor was identified in a female donor with multiple sclerosis, enrolled in a pregnancy study. The CDR3 sequence: CASSYPSGGANTQYF. The CDR3 coding sequence is TGTGCCAGCAGTTACCCTAGCGGGGGGGCAAATACGCAGTATTTT.